Below, one T cell receptor beta chain is given with its context. Its cognate antigen has yet to be identified. Qualities for individual bases were not recorded, and no much larger clone is one base off. The data stem from a study of shared clonotypes between healthy human individuals (dated by TCRdb to 2020 to 2022). As for the study more broadly: Three men and a couple of women, aged 18 to 49 years, made up the cohort. For each donor, three plates each were used for CD4 naive and CD4 memory, two plates were used for CD8 naive, and one plate was used for CD8 memory. Blood TCR repertoires of a handful of healthy adults were deeply sequenced to estimate repertoire size and the extent of clonotype sharing between individuals. To increase sequencing depth and limit assay-specific biases, different laboratories used diverse techniques to prepare libraries and sequence TCR repertoires. Per donor, leukapheresis produced somewhere between about 0.94 and 9.5 billion PBMCs. General findings and caveats noted by the study authors: The genetic and exposure-history diversity represented was limited by the small number of donors. Only blood was sampled, and tissue TCR repertoires likely differ from those in blood. Even with the large sequencing depth, rarefaction of the sorted-subset datasets indicated that sequencing was incomplete. Across a handful of donors, approximately 4.9% of naive CD4, roughly 3.5% of naive CD8, 2.3% of memory CD4, and about 0.44% of memory CD8 clonotypes were shared. Higher generation probabilities were observed for clonotypes shared by all four sorted-subset donors than for non-shared clonotypes. Estimated clonotype richness was generally larger for naive than for memory subsets. Pairwise subsampling led to the expectation that sequencing depth would affect the degree of clonotype sharing among donors.

The donors were healthy, HIV-negative adults with no recently reported acute infections or vaccinations. Every donor was a Caucasian adult residing in Nashville, Tennessee, USA. CD4+ T cells were enriched by magnetic negative selection; naive cells were then positively selected on CD45RA, and the negative fraction formed the memory subset. After blood collection by leukapheresis, PBMCs were isolated using Ficoll-Histopaque density gradient centrifugation and then cryopreserved in the vapor phase of liquid nitrogen. Purity and quantity of every magnetically sorted T cell population were checked by analytical flow cytometry. Genomic DNA was isolated from each sorted fraction and quantified by UV absorbance on a Nanodrop 2000c. Spanning cysteine to phenylalanine, the CDR3 consists of 18 amino acids. CDR3 DNA is the only sequence kept; it has 54 bases, read in frame from the first base. TCR CDR3 regions were amplified from genomic DNA by multiplex PCR using the deep immunoSEQ assay. Extracted genomic DNA from each cell subset was spread evenly across all wells of several immunoSEQ 96-well plates, with each plate serving as a replicate. For sorted subsets, 150 to 250 ng genomic DNA, equal to tens of thousands of T cell genomes, was loaded into each replicate PCR. Purified libraries were quantified with a Qubit 3.0 fluorometer, sized on a Bioanalyzer 2100, and re-quantified with the KAPA Library Quantification kit. Every immunoSEQ 96-well plate was sequenced on a separate single-read 150-cycle Illumina NextSeq 550 flow cell. The study's processing was this. Because the immunoSEQ output held only junctional sequences and lacked quality scores, the filtering could not match the filtering applied to full-length reads. To assign V/J genes and CDR3, sequences were annotated against IMGT germline references using PyIR, a Python wrapper for IgBLAST v1.9. Reads were removed for weak V/J assignments (E-value above 1e-6), missing CDR3, stop codons, out-of-frame junctions, or ambiguous translated residues. A V3J clonotype was defined by an identical inferred V gene, J gene, and CDR3 amino acid sequence. The percentage overlap between two repertoires was calculated by dividing the number of shared unique clonotypes by the size of the smaller repertoire. RTK rarefaction, the Chao1 estimator, and Recon v2.1 estimates of unobserved clonotypes were used to assess repertoire richness. Generation probabilities were computed with OLGA for all TCRbeta clonotypes obtained by the gDNA method from four donors. Here the immuneACCESS table is served through TCRdb, limited to in-frame sequences with V and J called. Missing clones are a known gap in these copies; in checked studies unresolved V genes cover under half, and the rest lacks a known reason. The V and J calls and clone size are taken from that table; D and trimming were inferred from the DNA. The sample yields about 680,000 clones; about 74% were counted once. Approximately 1.8% of the sample rests with the top ten.

Recombination joined TRBV21-1 with TRBJ1-3. TRBV21-1 is designated a pseudogene. Sequencing was carried out using memory CD4+ T cells sorted from blood. In light of the paper, this sample's cell subset or site label describes: CD45RA-negative fraction. The TCR was taken from a woman younger than 45 in good health. The base sequence is TGTGCCAGCAGCTCATTGGACGGGCGGAGGGGAACTGGAAACACCATATATTTT. This translates into CASSSLDGRRGTGNTIYF.